The rows below give T cell receptor beta chains drawn from one sample of a study of blood T cell repertoires in COVID-19. Produced via immunoSEQ multiplex PCR; TCRdb's table is partial and in-frame only. The data hold 130,000 or so clones, with less than 90% observed a single time. The sequenced sample was PBMCs or T cells enriched from blood (not recorded which). The source is a man aged 25 to 40 who had recovered from COVID-19. The CDR3 runs from the conserved cysteine through the conserved F or W. Fields, in order: V gene, J gene, D gene, clone size, CDR3 DNA, CDR3 protein. A D gene is named only where the DNA matches it firmly. Only part of the rows carry a size: once, few, many, or a class if the clone is expanded.

TRBV7-2	TRBJ1-2	TRBD1	-	TGTGCCAGCAGCTTACCGTCGACAGGGCGCTACACCTTC	CASSLPSTGRYTF
TRBV30	TRBJ1-4	-	few	TGTGCCTGGGCGGAGGGGGAAAAACTGTTTTTT	CAWAEGEKLFF
TRBV6-5	TRBJ2-5	TRBD1	-	TGTGCCAGCAGTTACTCGGACAGGTTCCAAGAGACCCAGTACTTC	CASSYSDRFQETQYF
TRBV10-3	TRBJ1-5	TRBD1	-	TGTGCCATCAGCACGCAGGGGGCTGGGCAGCCCCAGCATTTT	CAISTQGAGQPQHF
TRBV5-6	TRBJ1-2	TRBD1	-	TGTGCCAGCGAAGGGGGCCCGGGGGACTATGGCTACACCTTC	CASEGGPGDYGYTF
TRBV7-9	TRBJ2-1	TRBD2	-	TGTGCCAGCGGGGGGGTCACAGGTACCTACAATGAGCAGTTCTTC	CASGGVTGTYNEQFF
TRBV20-1	TRBJ2-3	TRBD2	few	TGCAGTGCTAGTGTTCTAGCGGGAGCTGCAGATACGCAGTATTTT	CSASVLAGAADTQYF
TRBV4-2	TRBJ2-3	TRBD2	-	TGTGCCAGCAGCCAAACCCCTAGCGGGGCTAGCACAGATACGCAGTATTTT	CASSQTPSGASTDTQYF
TRBV29-1	TRBJ1-4	TRBD1	-	TGCAGCGTGACAGGGATTGCAACTAATGAAAAACTGTTTTTT	CSVTGIATNEKLFF
TRBV15	TRBJ2-6	TRBD1	many	TGTGCCACCAGCAGAGATCGGACAGGAGGAGTTGGGGCCAACGTCCTGACTTTC	CATSRDRTGGVGANVLTF
TRBV19	TRBJ2-1	-	-	TGTGCCAGCCGGACAGACACCCCCTACAATGAGCAGTTCTTC	CASRTDTPYNEQFF
TRBV3-1/TRBV3-2	TRBJ2-2	-	-	TGTGCCAGCAGCCAAGGAGGTTTTACGGGGGAGCTGTTTTTT	CASSQGGFTGELFF
TRBV5-6	TRBJ1-2	-	-	TGTGCCAGCAGCTTGGTACAGGATAACTATGGCTACACCTTC	CASSLVQDNYGYTF
TRBV19	TRBJ2-6	TRBD1	-	TGTGCCAGCATCTCCCGGGACAGGAGATCTGGGGCCAACGTCCTGACTTTC	CASISRDRRSGANVLTF
TRBV11-2	TRBJ1-1	-	-	TGTGCCAGCAGCTTAGGCGGGGGGCAGGACACTGAAGCTTTCTTT	CASSLGGGQDTEAFF
TRBV19	TRBJ1-5	-	-	TGTGCCAGTATCCCGGGGGGGAGAGGGCCCAATCAGCCCCAGCATTTT	CASIPGGRGPNQPQHF
TRBV10-3	TRBJ1-2	-	-	TGTGCCATCAGTGAGACAGGGTATGGCTACACCTTC	CAISETGYGYTF
TRBV20-1	TRBJ2-3	-	once	TGCAGTGCTAGTGGAGGTTCCAGGGCAGATACGCAGTATTTT	CSASGGSRADTQYF
TRBV5-1	TRBJ2-5	-	-	TGCGCCAGCACTCCCTTAGGAGGGTGGGAGACCCAGTACTTC	CASTPLGGWETQYF
TRBV27	TRBJ2-7	-	-	TGTGCCAGTAGCAACAGGGTTAGGCAGTACTTC	CASSNRVRQYF
TRBV5-6	TRBJ1-6	TRBD1	-	TGTGCCAGCAGCCAGGACAGGGGAAGAAATTCACCCCTCCACTTT	CASSQDRGRNSPLHF
TRBV9	TRBJ2-3	-	-	TGTGCCAGCAGCGTCTCTAGCGAGCGCACAGATACGCAGTATTTT	CASSVSSERTDTQYF
TRBV27	TRBJ1-2	TRBD1	-	TGTGCCAGCAGGGACAGGACAACTAACTATGGCTACACCTTC	CASRDRTTNYGYTF
TRBV15	TRBJ1-1	-	-	TGTGCCACCAGCAGAGATTTGCCGGGAGCGAACACTGAAGCTTTCTTT	CATSRDLPGANTEAFF
TRBV13	TRBJ2-2	TRBD2	-	TGTGCCAGCAGCCCCCCCCCAGGCCTAGCGGGAGGGATGAACACCGGGGAGCTGTTTTTT	CASSPPPGLAGGMNTGELFF
TRBV6-2/TRBV6-3	TRBJ2-1	TRBD2	once	TGTGCCAGCAGTTACTCGCTAGCGGGGGGTTTTAGCTCCTACAATGAGCAGTTCTTC	CASSYSLAGGFSSYNEQFF
TRBV5-1	TRBJ2-1	TRBD2	-	TGCGCCAGCAGCTTGGTTGGGAAGGGCGGGGGTAATGAGCAGTTCTTC	CASSLVGKGGGNEQFF
TRBV5-1	TRBJ2-7	-	-	TGCGCCAGCAGCTTGGAAGGGGCAGGAACCCGCGAGCAGTACTTC	CASSLEGAGTREQYF
TRBV7-9	TRBJ1-3	TRBD1	few	TGTGCCAGCAGCTTACTGGGGCAGGGGGCTGGAAACACCATATATTTT	CASSLLGQGAGNTIYF
TRBV10-1	TRBJ2-1	TRBD2	-	TGCGCCAGCACCCGGGGACTAGCGGGGGACAATGAGCAGTTCTTC	CASTRGLAGDNEQFF
TRBV12-3/TRBV12-4	TRBJ2-1	TRBD1	-	TGTGCCAGCAGTCTGGACAGGGGGCGGCCGTTCTTC	CASSLDRGRPFF
TRBV7-8	TRBJ2-2	-	-	TGTGCCAGCAGCTTAGGGGGGCCGAACACCGGGGAGCTGTTTTTT	CASSLGGPNTGELFF
TRBV6-6	TRBJ1-2	-	-	TGTGCCAGCAGCTTGCCGAGTCCTAACTATGGCTACACCTTC	CASSLPSPNYGYTF
TRBV2	TRBJ1-2	TRBD1	-	TGTGCCAGCAGTCGAGGGGGGACAGGGGATTATGGCTACACCTTC	CASSRGGTGDYGYTF
TRBV11-2	TRBJ1-1	-	-	TGTGCCAGCAGCCAGTTCCGTTACAACACTGAAGCTTTCTTT	CASSQFRYNTEAFF
TRBV7-9	TRBJ2-4	-	-	TGTGCCAGCAGCTTAACTACACCGGACAGAGCCAAAAACATTCAGTACTTC	CASSLTTPDRAKNIQYF
TRBV14	TRBJ2-5	-	-	TGTGCCAGCAGCCAAGCCGGGGAGACCCAGTACTTC	CASSQAGETQYF
TRBV6-1	TRBJ1-4	TRBD1	-	TGTGCCAGCAGTGAAGTTTCAAGGGGGCTAGAAAAACTGTTTTTT	CASSEVSRGLEKLFF
TRBV2	TRBJ1-1	-	-	TGTGCCAGCAGTCTCCCAATCCTAATCAGACAAACCCAACTGGGGAACACTGAAGCTTTCTTT	CASSLPILIRQTQLGNTEAFF
TRBV10-2	TRBJ2-1	-	-	TGCGCCAGCAGTGGTTCGGGGGAGCAAGCCTACAATGAGCAGTTCTTC	CASSGSGEQAYNEQFF
TRBV2	TRBJ1-1	-	-	TGTGCCAGCAGTGAAGTTGGCCCTGAAGCTTTCTTT	CASSEVGPEAFF
TRBV9	TRBJ2-1	TRBD1	many	TGTGCCAGCAGCGGGACAGGGGCTTCCTACAATGAGCAGTTCTTC	CASSGTGASYNEQFF
TRBV5-8	TRBJ1-3	-	-	TGTGCCAGCAGCTGGGTCGGGAGCGGAGGAAACACCATATATTTT	CASSWVGSGGNTIYF
TRBV19	TRBJ2-1	TRBD1	-	TGTGCCAGTAGTCTGACAGGGGCCGAGTCCTACAATGAGCAGTTCTTC	CASSLTGAESYNEQFF
TRBV6-1	TRBJ1-6	-	-	TGTGCCAGCAGTGAACAGAACTATAATTCACCCCTCCACTTT	CASSEQNYNSPLHF
TRBV6-4	TRBJ2-1	TRBD1	-	TGTGCCGGCTACTTAGTTCCCGGGACAGGGCAAGGTGAGCAGTTCTTC	CAGYLVPGTGQGEQFF
TRBV10-1	TRBJ1-1	-	-	TGCGCCAGCAGTGAGAGTTACGGGGACACTGAAGCTTTCTTT	CASSESYGDTEAFF